The sequence of this T cell receptor (beta chain) was determined in a study of cytomegalovirus exposure and HLA in healthy donors. These donors counted as nominally healthy when sampled, but unrecorded immune exposures were likely. Points on this clone: In the same sample, other DNA sequences code for this CDR3.

With 60 Vbeta and 13 Jbeta primers, the PCR was carried out. Under the authors' procedure: In a later analysis, 10 million to 11 million of 65 million to 80 million unique beta chains occurred in at least two donors. TCRdb's table, derived via immunoSEQ multiplex PCR, lists solely in-frame clones and lacks some. That table furnishes V, J and clone size, whereas the DNA furnished D and trimming. The table shows more than 150,000 clones, with more than 75% occurring only once. This TCR was sampled from a young woman in good health and CMV-seropositive. The specimen was PBMCs.

The CDR3 DNA follows: TGTGCCAGCAGCTTGACAGGAACCTACGAGCAGTACTTC. It is translated as CASSLTGTYEQYF. This chain joins TRBV5-6 and TRBJ2-7; D perhaps matches TRBD1 (5 bases). V was clipped by 1 base and J by 2 bases, with 7 bases between them. CDR1 SGHDT and CDR2 YYEEEE come from the germline V gene. This CDR3 is built from 13 residues. The whole variable domain, remainder taken from reference TRBV5-6 and TRBJ2-7, is DAGVTQSPTHLIKTRGQQVTLRCSPKSGHDTVSWYQQALGQGPQFIFQYYEEEERQRGNFPDRFSGHQFPNYSSELNVNALLLGDSALYLCASSLTGTYEQYFGPGTRLTVT.